The TCR beta chain under discussion was sequenced for a study of blood T cell repertoires in COVID-19. Study-level information: Both acute and convalescent COVID-19 samples were obtained from the United States, Italy and Spain. PBMCs, B-cell-depleted T cells, or T cells provided the cDNA or gDNA that made up the material.

Method: immunoSEQ multiplex PCR; TCRdb's copy keeps in-frame clones and lacks some. This sample yields roughly 130,000 clones, of which about four fifths are seen a single time; 5% belongs to the top ten. CDR1 is MNHNS, CDR2 SASEGT, per germline. Between the trimmed V and J ends, which lost 0 bases and 5 bases, there was a span of 10 bases. The CDR3 length is 14 residues. Seattle enrolled patients during active infection and tracked them longitudinally. This chain links TRBV6-1 with TRBJ1-2; TRBD1 is a possible D gene (5 bases). Sample: peripheral blood. The TCR sequence derives from a woman between 70 and 85 years old with COVID-19, enrolled during active disease. Written as DNA, the CDR3 is TGTGCCAGCAGTGAAGCAGGGGCAGGGTATGGCTACACCTTC. Encoded protein: CASSEAGAGYGYTF.